One sample yielded the 21 T cell receptor beta chains listed below, sequenced in a study of T cell changes during pregnancy in multiple sclerosis. The repertoire was sequenced with immunoSEQ multiplex PCR; TCRdb's copy has only in-frame clones and lacks some. The table includes about 67,000 clones, roughly nine tenths detected once. The sequenced sample was peripheral blood, obtained in the first trimester of pregnancy. These receptors all stem from a female donor with multiple sclerosis, enrolled in a pregnancy study.

The chain links TRBV12-5 to TRBJ1-4, with 8 bases matching TRBD1. The CDR3 is 14 residues long. Germline V lookup: CDR1 LGHNT, CDR2 FRNRAP. The V gene end was trimmed by 5 bases and the J gene end by 8 bases; junction bases not matched to a gene: 7. DNA of the CDR3: TGTGCTAGTGGTCCCGGACAGGGAGGAGAAAAACTGTTTTTT. Translating it yields CASGPGQGGEKLFF.

The rearrangement joins TRBV11-2 to TRBJ2-2, with 12 bases identical to TRBD2. This CDR3 has 19 residues. V lost 5 bases and J lost 5; bases outside the gene matches: 15. CDR1 and CDR2 from the germline V gene are SGHAT and FQNNGV. CDR3 region: CASSTRLAGELSSTGELFF. The CDR3 nucleotides are TGTGCCAGCAGCACTCGACTAGCGGGAGAGTTGAGTAGTACCGGGGAGCTGTTTTTT.

The V call is TRBV18, the J call TRBJ1-2, with 7 bases that match TRBD1. Germline assignment: CDR1 KGHSH and CDR2 LQKENI. Losses at the gene ends were 0 bases for V and 4 bases for J; bases not matched to a gene: 20. CDR3 length equals 20 residues. DNA of the CDR3: TGTGCCAGCTCACCACCATCCCAAGGGCCGCAGCTCAGGACAGGCTATGGCTACACCTTC. As protein: CASSPPSQGPQLRTGYGYTF.

V usage is TRBV5-8 and J usage is TRBJ1-5; 9 nucleotides agree with TRBD1. V shed 4 bases, J shed 3 bases, and the junction held 8 bases outside the gene matches. This CDR3 is built from 16 residues. Germline V gene lookup returns CDR1 SGHTS and CDR2 YDEGEE. This CDR3 reads CASSVTGGASNQPQHF. For the CDR3, the DNA is TGTGCCAGCAGCGTTACAGGGGGCGCATCCAATCAGCCCCAGCATTTT.

V is TRBV11-2 and J is TRBJ2-7, with 8 bases that match TRBD1. The CDR3 runs 15 residues. V shed 3 bases, J shed 11 bases, and the junction held 15 bases outside the gene matches. Germline CDR1 SGHAT, CDR2 FQNNGV. The CDR3 here is CASSFEAPRQGMEYF. CDR3 coding DNA: TGTGCCAGCAGCTTTGAGGCCCCTCGACAGGGGATGGAGTACTTC.

J is TRBJ2-5 and V is TRBV5-1; possibly TRBD2 for D (6 bases). CDR1 is SGHRS, CDR2 YFSETQ, per germline. The CDR3 has 13 residues. Between the trimmed V and J ends, which lost 3 bases and 9 bases, there was a span of 15 bases. This chain's CDR3 is CASSSEGGSAQYF. Written as DNA, the CDR3 is TGCGCCAGCAGCTCGGAGGGCGGCTCGGCCCAGTACTTC.

DNA for the CDR3: TGTGCCAGTAGTATAGGAAAAGGGGGTAATTCACCCCTCCACTTT. It is translated as CASSIGKGGNSPLHF. The V call is TRBV19, the J call TRBJ1-6; D perhaps matches TRBD1 (6 bases). With 1 base removed from V and 6 bases from J, the gap between germline ends came to 10 bases. Germline CDR1 and CDR2: LNHDA and SQIVND (reference sequence). The CDR3 is 15 residues long.

The V and J genes are TRBV4-3 and TRBJ2-3, with 9 bases that match TRBD1. The CDR3 has 15 residues. The trim removed 4 bases at V and 0 bases at J, leaving 2 bases unmatched. The germline V gene encodes CDR1 LGHNA and CDR2 YSLEER. The CDR3 DNA is TGCGCCAGCAGCCCGGGACAGGGTAGCACAGATACGCAGTATTTT. Its translation: CASSPGQGSTDTQYF.

The chain couples TRBV10-3 to TRBJ2-7; 8 bases are a match to TRBD1. Germline V CDR1 and CDR2: ENHRY, SYGVKD. Germline trimming cut 4 bases from V and 6 bases from J; bases unmatched to any gene: 2. This CDR3 contains 12 residues. The CDR3 sequence is CAISGTGSEQYF. In DNA form, the CDR3 reads TGTGCCATCAGTGGGACAGGGTCCGAGCAGTACTTC.

The rearrangement uses TRBV28 and TRBJ2-2; 7 bases fit TRBD2. The ends lost 3 bases at V and 0 bases at J; junction bases unmatched: 1. This CDR3 spans 15 amino acids. Germline CDR1 reads MDHEN; CDR2 reads SYDVKM. CDR3 nucleotides: TGTGCCAGCAGTTTGGGGACTACGAACACCGGGGAGCTGTTTTTT. Its translation: CASSLGTTNTGELFF.

Worth noting for this clone: The conserved phenylalanine or tryptophan normally closing the CDR3 is absent here, so this likely arose from a read error. The DNA is left out, because the CDR3 cannot be placed on it with certainty; the CDR3 is given as TCRdb lists it. This chain links TRBV5-6 with TRBJ2-7; the D segment call TRBD1 is taken from the table without a DNA check. Counting both end residues, the CDR3 totals 10 amino acids. Germline V gives CDR1 SGHDT, CDR2 YYEEEE. CDR3 region: CASSLAQKSL.

The chain carries TRBV9 and TRBJ1-2; D remains ambiguous. V shed 3 bases and J shed 8 bases, with 8 bases lying between them. Germline V gene data show CDR1 as SGDLS and CDR2 as YYNGEE. The CDR3 has 11 amino acids. Here the CDR3 reads CASSGLNGYTF. The CDR3 nucleotides are TGTGCCAGCAGCGGGCTTAACGGCTACACCTTC.

This chain uses TRBV5-1 with TRBJ1-1, with D maybe TRBD1 (5 bases). Trimming stripped 0 bases from V and 0 bases from J, with 12 bases between. This CDR3 has 16 residues. The germline V gene encodes CDR1 SGHRS and CDR2 YFSETQ. The DNA for the CDR3 is TGCGCCAGCAGCTTGGTGACAGCCGACATGAACACTGAAGCTTTCTTT. It specifies CASSLVTADMNTEAFF.

V is TRBV19 and J is TRBJ2-3, with 7 bases identical to TRBD1. Germline V gene sequence: CDR1 LNHDA, CDR2 SQIVND (reference sequence). The junction had 4 bases not matched to a gene; V was cut back by 5 bases and J by 5 bases. This CDR3 has 13 amino acids. The CDR3 DNA is TGTGCCAGTAGTTCTAACAGGGGAGATACGCAGTATTTT. It yields the protein CASSSNRGDTQYF.

The chain is built from TRBV18 and TRBJ2-1; D perhaps matches TRBD2 (7 bases). The CDR3 is 16 amino acids. Germline V gives CDR1 KGHSH, CDR2 LQKENI. V was shortened by 0 bases and J by 6 bases, with 15 bases between the two germline ends. The CDR3 here is CASSPPAAGATNEQFF. The CDR3, as DNA: TGTGCCAGCTCACCACCGGCTGCGGGGGCAACCAATGAGCAGTTCTTC.

J is TRBJ1-2 and V is TRBV5-4, with 9 bases aligning to TRBD1. Germline CDR1 and CDR2: SGHNT and YYREEE (reference sequence). CDR3 length equals 14 residues. J lost 6 bases, V lost 4 bases, and 7 bases had no gene match. CDR3 bases: TGTGCCAGCAGCCAGGGACAGGGCGGTAATGGCTACACCTTC. Its translation is CASSQGQGGNGYTF.

V gene TRBV6-4 combines with J gene TRBJ1-5; TRBD1 agrees at 7 bases. The CDR3 sequence is 13 residues long. The V segment lost 4 bases and the J segment 6 bases; nucleotides outside the gene matches: 3. Per the germline V gene, CDR1 is MRHNA and CDR2 is SNTAGT. This CDR3 reads CASSVNRGQPQHF. CDR3 nucleotide sequence: TGTGCCAGCAGTGTCAACAGGGGTCAGCCCCAGCATTTT.

This sequence joins TRBV6-1 and TRBJ1-4; the D gene is possibly TRBD1 (5 bases). The CDR3 is 16 residues long. The germline V and J ends were trimmed by 3 bases and 2 bases, with 13 bases remaining between them. Germline V gives CDR1 MNHNS, CDR2 SASEGT. Here the CDR3 DNA reads TGTGCCAGCAGTGACTGGGGGGTCGGGACTAATGAAAAACTGTTTTTT. Translated: CASSDWGVGTNEKLFF.

The V gene is TRBV12-5, the J gene TRBJ1-4; D is undetermined. The V end was cut by 3 bases, the J end by 8 bases, with 7 bases between. The CDR3 is 12 amino acids. CDR1 and CDR2 (germline): LGHNT, FRNRAP. Here the CDR3 reads CASGFREEKLFF. The CDR3 nucleotides read TGTGCTAGTGGTTTTCGGGAGGAAAAACTGTTTTTT.

This rearrangement joins TRBV11-2 to TRBJ2-1; 8 nucleotides match TRBD2. This CDR3 is 16 amino acids long. CDR1 SGHAT and CDR2 FQNNGV come from the germline V gene. After removal of 0 bases from V and 5 bases from J, the junction contained 6 bases not matched to a gene. In DNA form, the CDR3 reads TGTGCCAGCAGCTTAGATCCGGGGGGGCCTAACAATGAGCAGTTCTTC. This sequence encodes CASSLDPGGPNNEQFF. Drawing the rest from reference TRBV11-2 and TRBJ2-1, the complete variable domain is EAGVAQSPRYKIIEKRQSVAFWCNPISGHATLYWYQQILGQGPKLLIQFQNNGVVDDSQLPKDRFSAERLKGVDSTLKIQPAKLEDSAVYLCASSLDPGGPNNEQFFGPGTRLTVL.

The rearrangement links TRBV5-1 to TRBJ2-5, with 7 bases matching TRBD1. Per the germline V gene, CDR1 is SGHRS and CDR2 is YFSETQ. V gave up 2 bases and J gave up 5 bases; unmatched junction bases: 3. CDR3 length: 13 amino acids. The CDR3 here is CASSLRGLETQYF. CDR3 bases: TGCGCCAGCAGCTTAAGGGGGCTGGAGACCCAGTACTTC.